This TCR beta chain was identified during a study of CD8 T cells in Susac syndrome. Blood CD8+ and CD4+ T cells underwent high-throughput TCR beta sequencing. Bulk CD8+ and CD4+ cells came from magnetic negative isolation; CD8+ TEMRA by FACS. The V and J ends lost 1 base and 1 base respectively, with 5 bases between them. CDR3 length: 13 residues. Random hexamers were used to reverse transcribe about 0.45 to 1 ug of RNA. By means of immunoSEQ multiplex PCR, TCR beta CDR3 spanning 54 Vbeta and 13 Jbeta underwent amplification. TCRdb itself ran the immunoSEQ multiplex PCR reads through MiXCR, one entry per CDR3 protein. The repertoire holds more than 200,000 distinct CDR3 sequences, with just over 90% as singletons. A few counts support this clonotype.

J is TRBJ2-7 and V is TRBV12-3 or TRBV12-4, with D uncertain. The material sequenced was CD4+ T cells from PBMCs. The sequence was collected from a human donor with multiple sclerosis. The CDR3 reads CASSLGESYEQYF. The CDR3, as DNA: TGTGCCAGCAGTTTAGGGGAATCCTACGAGCAGTACTTC.